The T cell receptor beta chain under discussion was sequenced for a study of blood T cell repertoires in COVID-19. Looking at the study overall: COVID-19 samples from acute and convalescent phases originated in the United States, Italy and Spain. T cells, B-cell-depleted T cells, or PBMCs provided the cDNA or gDNA that served as material.

CDR1 and CDR2 from the germline V gene are SNHLY and FYNNEI. Trimming stripped 6 bases from V and 1 base from J, with 7 bases between. This CDR3 is built from 13 residues. Authors' data handling: Amplification of reference gene primers was used by the study to estimate nucleated cell counts. Using immunoSEQ multiplex PCR, the repertoire was profiled, and TCRdb retains in-frame clones only, with some absent. The DNA was the basis for D and trimming; V, J and clone size are from that table. Found here are 150,000 or so clones, 90% to 95% of them singletons; the top ten hold approximately 0.5%. The chain uses TRBV2 and TRBJ1-5, with no clear D. This sequence originates from a man aged 45 to 65 with acute or convalescent COVID-19. What was sequenced was peripheral blood. The CDR3 DNA reads as TGTGCCAGCAGCCCCGGGAGCAATCAGCCCCAGCATTTT. Residues: CASSPGSNQPQHF.